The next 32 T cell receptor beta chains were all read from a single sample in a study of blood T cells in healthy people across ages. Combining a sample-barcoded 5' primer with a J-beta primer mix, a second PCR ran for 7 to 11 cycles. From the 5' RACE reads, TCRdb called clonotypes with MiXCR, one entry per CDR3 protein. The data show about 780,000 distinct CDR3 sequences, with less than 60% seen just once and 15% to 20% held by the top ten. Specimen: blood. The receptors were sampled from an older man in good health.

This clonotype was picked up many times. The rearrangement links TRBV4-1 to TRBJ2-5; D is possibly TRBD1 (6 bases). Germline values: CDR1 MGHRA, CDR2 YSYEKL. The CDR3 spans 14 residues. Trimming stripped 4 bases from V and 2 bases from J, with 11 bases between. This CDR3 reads CASSPGVLQETQYF. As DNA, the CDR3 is TGCGCCAGCAGCCCAGGGGTTCTACAAGAGACCCAGTACTTC.

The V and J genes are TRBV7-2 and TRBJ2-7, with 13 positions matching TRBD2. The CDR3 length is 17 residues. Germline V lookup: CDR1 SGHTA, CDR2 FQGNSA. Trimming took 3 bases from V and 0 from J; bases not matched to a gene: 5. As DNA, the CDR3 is TGTGCCAGCAGCTTGACTAGCGGGGGGTACGTCTCCTACGAGCAGTACTTC. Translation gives CASSLTSGGYVSYEQYF.

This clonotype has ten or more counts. The CDR3 loop is CASSAQVGAATNEKLFF. For the CDR3, the DNA is TGTGCCAGCAGCGCGCAGGTGGGGGCCGCAACTAATGAAAAACTGTTTTTT. The chain carries TRBV7-8 and TRBJ1-4, with a weak D call TRBD1 (6 bases). Germline V gene sequence: CDR1 SGHVS, CDR2 FQNEAQ. The CDR3 length is 17 residues. V was clipped by 5 bases and J by 0 bases, with 16 bases between them.

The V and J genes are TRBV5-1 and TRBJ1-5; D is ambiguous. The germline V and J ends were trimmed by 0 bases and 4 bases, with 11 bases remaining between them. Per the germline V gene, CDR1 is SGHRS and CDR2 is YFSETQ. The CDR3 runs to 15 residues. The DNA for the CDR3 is TGCGCCAGCAGCTTGGCCGGACTGGGGAATCAGCCCCAGCATTTT. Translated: CASSLAGLGNQPQHF.

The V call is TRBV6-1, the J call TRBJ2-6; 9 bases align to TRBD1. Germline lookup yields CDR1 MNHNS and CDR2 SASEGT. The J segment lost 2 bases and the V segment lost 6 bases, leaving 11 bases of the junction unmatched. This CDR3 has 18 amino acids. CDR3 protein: CASSGPGQGNPGANVLTF. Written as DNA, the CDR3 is TGTGCCAGCAGCGGACCGGGACAGGGAAACCCTGGGGCCAACGTCCTGACTTTC.

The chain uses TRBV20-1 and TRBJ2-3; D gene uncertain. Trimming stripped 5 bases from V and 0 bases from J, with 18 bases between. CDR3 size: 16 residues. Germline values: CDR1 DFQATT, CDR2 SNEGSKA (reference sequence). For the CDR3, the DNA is TGCAGTGCTCACTCATCAAGGAGACCTAGCACAGATACGCAGTATTTT. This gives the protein CSAHSSRRPSTDTQYF.

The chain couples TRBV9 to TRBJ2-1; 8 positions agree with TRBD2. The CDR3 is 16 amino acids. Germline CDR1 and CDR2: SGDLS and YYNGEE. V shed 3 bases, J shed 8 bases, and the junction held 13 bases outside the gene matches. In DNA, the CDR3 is TGTGCCAGCAGCGCCTCCATGCCGGGAGGGTCTTATGAGCAGTTCTTC. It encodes CASSASMPGGSYEQFF.

The CDR3 region has the DNA TGTGCCATTCAGTTTAGGGGCAATCAGCCCCAGCATTTT. Translation gives CAIQFRGNQPQHF. This sequence joins TRBV28 and TRBJ1-5; no clear D. Germline CDR1 and CDR2: MDHEN and SYDVKM. The CDR3 extends over 13 amino acids. The germline V and J ends were trimmed by 10 bases and 2 bases, with 12 bases remaining between them.

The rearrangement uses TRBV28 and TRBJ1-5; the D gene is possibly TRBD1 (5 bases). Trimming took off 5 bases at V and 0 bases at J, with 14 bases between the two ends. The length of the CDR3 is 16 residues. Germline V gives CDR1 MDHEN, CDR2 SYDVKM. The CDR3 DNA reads TGTGCCAGCAGTCGGGGGGGGGTGTATAGCAATCAGCCCCAGCATTTT. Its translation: CASSRGGVYSNQPQHF.

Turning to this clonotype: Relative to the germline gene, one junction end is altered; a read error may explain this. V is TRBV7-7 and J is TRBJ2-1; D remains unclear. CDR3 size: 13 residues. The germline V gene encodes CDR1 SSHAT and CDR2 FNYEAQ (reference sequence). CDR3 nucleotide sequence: TGTGCTAGCAGCCCCCTAGAGGTTTCTGAGCAGTTCTTC. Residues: CASSPLEVSEQFF.

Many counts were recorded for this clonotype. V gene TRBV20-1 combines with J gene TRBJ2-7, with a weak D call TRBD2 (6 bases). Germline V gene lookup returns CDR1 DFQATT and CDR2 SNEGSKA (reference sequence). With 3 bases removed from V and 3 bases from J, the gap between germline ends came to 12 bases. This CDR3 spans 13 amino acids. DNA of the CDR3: TGCAGTGCTAGCGCGGGATCCCTCTACGAGCAGTACTTC. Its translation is CSASAGSLYEQYF.

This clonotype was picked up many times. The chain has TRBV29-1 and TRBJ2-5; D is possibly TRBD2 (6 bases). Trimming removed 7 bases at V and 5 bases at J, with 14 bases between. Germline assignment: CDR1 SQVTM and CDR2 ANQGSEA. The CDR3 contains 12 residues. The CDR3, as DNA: TGCAGCGCCACTAGCCTCGTGGAGACCCAGTACTTC. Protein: CSATSLVETQYF.

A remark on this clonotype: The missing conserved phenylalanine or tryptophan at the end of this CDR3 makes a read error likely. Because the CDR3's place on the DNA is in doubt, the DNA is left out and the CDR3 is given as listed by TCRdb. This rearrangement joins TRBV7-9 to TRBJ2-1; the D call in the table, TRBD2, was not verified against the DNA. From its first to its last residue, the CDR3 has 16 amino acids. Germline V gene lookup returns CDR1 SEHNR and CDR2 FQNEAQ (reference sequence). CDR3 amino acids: CASSLGEGGPYNEQFI.

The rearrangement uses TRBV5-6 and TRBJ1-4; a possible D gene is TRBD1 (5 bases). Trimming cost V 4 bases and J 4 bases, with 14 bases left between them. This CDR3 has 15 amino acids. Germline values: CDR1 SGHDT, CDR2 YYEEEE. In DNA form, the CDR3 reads TGTGCCAGCAGCGGGGCAGGTGCCCTTAATGAAAAACTGTTTTTT. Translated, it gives CASSGAGALNEKLFF. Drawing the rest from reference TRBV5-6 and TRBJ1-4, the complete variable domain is DAGVTQSPTHLIKTRGQQVTLRCSPKSGHDTVSWYQQALGQGPQFIFQYYEEEERQRGNFPDRFSGHQFPNYSSELNVNALLLGDSALYLCASSGAGALNEKLFFGSGTQLSVL.

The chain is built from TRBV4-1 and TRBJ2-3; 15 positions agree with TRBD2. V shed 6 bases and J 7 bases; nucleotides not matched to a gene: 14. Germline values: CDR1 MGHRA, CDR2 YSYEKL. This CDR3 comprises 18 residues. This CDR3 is CASSPTGTSGRRTNTQYF. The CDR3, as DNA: TGCGCCAGCAGTCCGACCGGGACTAGCGGGAGGAGGACAAATACGCAGTATTTT.

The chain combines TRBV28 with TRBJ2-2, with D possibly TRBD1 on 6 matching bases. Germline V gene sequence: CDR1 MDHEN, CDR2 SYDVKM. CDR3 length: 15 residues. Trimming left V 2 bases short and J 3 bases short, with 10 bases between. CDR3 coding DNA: TGTGCCAGCAGTTTACCCAGGGGCGACACCGGGGAGCTGTTTTTT. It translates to CASSLPRGDTGELFF.

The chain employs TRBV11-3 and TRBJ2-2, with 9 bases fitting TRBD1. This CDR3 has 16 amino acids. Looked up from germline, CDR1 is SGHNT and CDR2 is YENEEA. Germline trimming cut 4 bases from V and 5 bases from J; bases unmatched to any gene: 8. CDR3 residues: CASSSPGQGRTGELFF. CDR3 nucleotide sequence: TGTGCCAGCAGCTCGCCGGGACAGGGAAGGACCGGGGAGCTGTTTTTT.

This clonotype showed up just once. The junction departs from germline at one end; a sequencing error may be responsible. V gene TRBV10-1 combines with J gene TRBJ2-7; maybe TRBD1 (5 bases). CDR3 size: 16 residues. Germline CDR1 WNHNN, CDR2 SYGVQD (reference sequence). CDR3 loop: CAGSDQDTPELGEQYF. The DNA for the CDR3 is TGCGCCGGCAGCGACCAGGACACCCCGGAGTTGGGTGAGCAGTACTTC.

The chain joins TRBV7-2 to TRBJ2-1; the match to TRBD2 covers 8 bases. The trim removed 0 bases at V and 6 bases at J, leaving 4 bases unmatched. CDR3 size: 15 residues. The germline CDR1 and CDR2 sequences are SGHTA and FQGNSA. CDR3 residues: CASSLATGGPNEQFF. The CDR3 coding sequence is TGTGCCAGCAGCTTAGCGACGGGAGGGCCCAATGAGCAGTTCTTC.

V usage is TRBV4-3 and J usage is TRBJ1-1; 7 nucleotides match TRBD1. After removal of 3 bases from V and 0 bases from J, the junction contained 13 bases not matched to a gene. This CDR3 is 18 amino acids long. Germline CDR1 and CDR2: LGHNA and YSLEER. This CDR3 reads CASSQLLSRQGLNTEAFF. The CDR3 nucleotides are TGCGCCAGCAGCCAGCTACTAAGCCGACAGGGTCTGAACACTGAAGCTTTCTTT.

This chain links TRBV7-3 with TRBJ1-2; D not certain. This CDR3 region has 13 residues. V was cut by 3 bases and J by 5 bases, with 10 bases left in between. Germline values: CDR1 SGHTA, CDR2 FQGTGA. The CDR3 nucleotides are TGTGCCAGCAGCTTTGGGGTTTTTTATGGCTACACCTTC. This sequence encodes CASSFGVFYGYTF.

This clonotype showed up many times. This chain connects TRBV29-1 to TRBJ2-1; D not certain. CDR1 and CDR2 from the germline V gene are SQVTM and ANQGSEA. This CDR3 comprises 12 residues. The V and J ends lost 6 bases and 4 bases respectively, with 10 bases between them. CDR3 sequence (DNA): TGCAGCGTAGTCCTGGCGTACAATGAGCAGTTCTTC. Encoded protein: CSVVLAYNEQFF.

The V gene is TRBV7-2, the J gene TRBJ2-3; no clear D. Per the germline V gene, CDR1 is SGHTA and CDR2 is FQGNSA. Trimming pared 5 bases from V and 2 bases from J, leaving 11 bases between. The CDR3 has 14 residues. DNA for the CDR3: TGTGCCAGCAGCGATTCCTCCTACACAGATACGCAGTATTTT. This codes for CASSDSSYTDTQYF.

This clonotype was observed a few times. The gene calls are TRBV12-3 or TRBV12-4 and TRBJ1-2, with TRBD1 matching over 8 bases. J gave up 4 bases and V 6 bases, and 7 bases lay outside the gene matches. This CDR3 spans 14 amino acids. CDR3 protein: CASRGGQAFYGYTF. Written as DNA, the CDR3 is TGTGCCAGCAGGGGGGGACAGGCCTTCTATGGCTACACCTTC.

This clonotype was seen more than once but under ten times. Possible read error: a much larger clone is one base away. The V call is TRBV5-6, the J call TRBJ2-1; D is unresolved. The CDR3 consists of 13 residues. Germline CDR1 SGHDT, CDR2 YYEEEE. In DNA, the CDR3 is TGTGTCAGCAGCCCGGGCTCCTACAATGAGCAGTTCTTC. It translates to CVSSPGSYNEQFF.

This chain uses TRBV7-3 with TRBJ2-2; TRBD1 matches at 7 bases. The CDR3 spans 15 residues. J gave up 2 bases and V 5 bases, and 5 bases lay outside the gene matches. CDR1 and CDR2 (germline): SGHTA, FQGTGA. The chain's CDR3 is CASSANRGNTGELFF. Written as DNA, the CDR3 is TGTGCCAGCAGCGCTAACAGGGGTAACACCGGGGAGCTGTTTTTT.

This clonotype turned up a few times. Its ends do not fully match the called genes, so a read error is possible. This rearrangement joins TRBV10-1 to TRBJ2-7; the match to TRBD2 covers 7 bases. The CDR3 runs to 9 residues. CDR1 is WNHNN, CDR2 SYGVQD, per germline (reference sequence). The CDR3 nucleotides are TGTGCCAGCGGGAACGAGCAGTACTTC. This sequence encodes CASGNEQYF.

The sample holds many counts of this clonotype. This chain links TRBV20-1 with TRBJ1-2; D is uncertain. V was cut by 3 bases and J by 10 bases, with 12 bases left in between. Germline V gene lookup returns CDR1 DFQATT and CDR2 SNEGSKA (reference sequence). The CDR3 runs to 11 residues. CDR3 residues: CSASSVLVYTF. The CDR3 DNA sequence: TGCAGTGCTAGTTCCGTTTTAGTCTACACCTTC.

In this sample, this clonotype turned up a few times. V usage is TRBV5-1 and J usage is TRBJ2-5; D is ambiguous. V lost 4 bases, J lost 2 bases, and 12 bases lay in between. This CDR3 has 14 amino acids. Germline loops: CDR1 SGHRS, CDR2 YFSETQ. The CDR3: CASSVRARQETQYF. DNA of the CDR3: TGCGCCAGCAGCGTGAGAGCCAGGCAAGAGACCCAGTACTTC.

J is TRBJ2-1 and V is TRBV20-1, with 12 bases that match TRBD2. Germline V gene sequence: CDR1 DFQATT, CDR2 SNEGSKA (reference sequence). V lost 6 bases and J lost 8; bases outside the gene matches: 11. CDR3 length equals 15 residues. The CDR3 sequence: CSAPSWSSGRDEQFF. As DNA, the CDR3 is TGCAGTGCCCCAAGTTGGTCTAGCGGGAGGGATGAGCAGTTCTTC.

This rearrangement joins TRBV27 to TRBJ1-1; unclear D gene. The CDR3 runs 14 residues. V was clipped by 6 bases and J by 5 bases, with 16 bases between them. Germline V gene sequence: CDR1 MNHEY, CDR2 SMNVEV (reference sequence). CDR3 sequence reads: CASSSGVVGTEAFF. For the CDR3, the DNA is TGTGCCAGCAGCTCCGGGGTGGTGGGGACTGAAGCTTTCTTT.

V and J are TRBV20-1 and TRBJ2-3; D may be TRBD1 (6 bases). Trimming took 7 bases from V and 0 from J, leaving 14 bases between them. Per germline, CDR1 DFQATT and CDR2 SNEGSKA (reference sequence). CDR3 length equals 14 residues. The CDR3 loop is CSGLGQGSTDTQYF. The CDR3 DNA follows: TGCAGTGGGTTAGGGCAGGGGAGCACAGATACGCAGTATTTT.